This T cell receptor beta chain was captured in a study of cytomegalovirus exposure and HLA in healthy donors. Study-level background: A previous analysis identified approximately 110 million unique TCR beta sequences derived from 180 million or so T cells. Study results and caveats: Researchers reported in a later analysis that common viral pathogens appeared linked to several top clusters. Associated with HLA alleles at 0.05 false discovery rate in a later analysis were some 18,000 TCR beta sequences.

Germline V gene sequence: CDR1 MNHEY, CDR2 SVGAGI. This CDR3 has 15 amino acids. The V end lost 0 bases, the J end lost 0 bases, and 3 bases lay between the germline ends. Primers included in the PCR were 60 Vbeta and 13 Jbeta primers. Clones were read by immunoSEQ multiplex PCR, and TCRdb kept only the in-frame ones, dropping some. The sample lists more than 70,000 clones; over 75% were seen once. About this clone itself: Its antigen is still unknown. Other DNA variants within this sample encode the same CDR3.

Sequencing was done on a sample of PBMCs. The source is a man younger than 45 in good health and CMV-seropositive. This chain joins TRBV6-5 and TRBJ2-6; D gene ambiguous. CDR3 amino acids: CASSYSSSGANVLTF. The CDR3 DNA follows: TGTGCCAGCAGTTACTCGAGCTCTGGGGCCAACGTCCTGACTTTC.